This T cell receptor (beta chain) was sequenced during a study of immune evolution from preneoplasia to lung adenocarcinoma. Study-wide results and caveats: Later-stage lesions appeared to have more T cells, more diversity, less clonality.

The assay was immunoSEQ multiplex PCR, and TCRdb's table has in-frame clones only and misses some. The sample holds a few thousand clones, about 79% seen once. Turning to this clone: Antigen: not known.

Between 2014 and 2017, patients underwent resection in Japan or China. H&E slides confirmed each diagnosis, reviewed by two pathologists independently. Trimming removed 2 bases from V and 0 bases from J, with 9 bases in between. Germline CDR1 and CDR2: SGHNT and YYREEE (reference sequence). The CDR3 length is 15 residues. This TCR was recovered from a person aged 65 to 79 with lung adenocarcinoma. This rearrangement joins TRBV5-4 to TRBJ2-1; D not resolved. The sample taken for sequencing was FFPE atypical adenomatous hyperplasia tissue from the lung. As for subset: atypical adenomatous hyperplasia (AAH), lung preneoplasia. CDR3 DNA sequence: TGTGCCAGCAGCTTTATCAGCCGCTCCTACAATGAGCAGTTCTTC. Translating gives CASSFISRSYNEQFF.